Listed below are T cell receptor beta chains from one sample, sequenced in a study of blood T cell repertoires in COVID-19. Here immunoSEQ multiplex PCR was the method, and the copy in TCRdb shows in-frame clones only, minus some. This table holds approximately 210,000 clones, more than 75% found once. What was sequenced was PBMCs or T cells enriched from blood (not recorded which). These receptor sequences come from a man between 25 and 39 years old in a cohort exposed to, infected with or recovered from COVID-19 (not recorded which). Each CDR3 is given with its conserved first and last residue. A D gene is named only where the DNA matches it firmly. A clone size is listed for some rows: how often the clone was seen (once, few, many), or a class if it is expanded.

-,-,TRBV27,TRBJ1-2,CASRGGTDNYGYTF,TGTGCCAGCAGGGGAGGGACGGACAATTATGGCTACACCTTC
TRBD1,-,TRBV6-5,TRBJ2-1,CASTRQGLNEQFF,TGTGCCAGCACGAGACAGGGGCTTAATGAGCAGTTCTTC
-,-,TRBV5-3,TRBJ1-1,CARSSFGQDTEAFF,TGTGCCAGAAGCTCCTTCGGTCAGGACACTGAAGCTTTCTTT
TRBD1,-,TRBV28,TRBJ1-1,CASTNGGQGDTAFF,TGTGCCAGCACCAATGGGGGACAGGGGGATACTGCTTTCTTT
TRBD2,once,TRBV15,TRBJ2-3,CATSRAWTSGNLAPSVGTDTQYF,TGTGCCACCAGCAGAGCCTGGACTAGCGGGAATTTGGCGCCCAGTGTGGGCACAGATACGCAGTATTTT
-,-,TRBV19,TRBJ2-5,CASSIGHSGTKKGTQYF,TGTGCCAGTAGTATAGGTCACTCCGGGACAAAAAAGGGGACCCAGTACTTC
-,-,TRBV6-5,TRBJ1-1,CASRIDTRGSAEAFF,TGTGCCAGCAGGATTGATACTCGGGGTTCTGCTGAAGCTTTCTTT
-,few,TRBV7-6,TRBJ2-2,CASSLAGVGTGELFF,TGTGCCAGCAGCTTAGCGGGAGTCGGCACCGGGGAGCTGTTTTTT
-,-,TRBV4-3,TRBJ2-7,CASSTGHRGTYEQYF,TGCGCCAGCAGCACCGGGCATCGCGGGACCTACGAGCAGTACTTC
-,-,TRBV5-5,TRBJ1-3,CASSREGGRNTIYF,TGTGCCAGCAGCCGGGAGGGAGGGCGGAACACCATATATTTT
-,-,TRBV7-8,TRBJ2-7,CASSTRHTTKYEQYF,TGTGCCAGCAGCACGCGTCATACTACTAAATACGAGCAGTACTTC
-,-,TRBV7-7,TRBJ2-7,CASSDREAGEQYF,TGTGCTAGCAGCGACAGGGAGGCGGGCGAGCAGTACTTC
TRBD2,-,TRBV28,TRBJ2-5,CASSFGLTGLAFETQYF,TGTGCCAGCAGTTTCGGATTAACTGGACTAGCTTTCGAGACCCAGTACTTC
TRBD1,-,TRBV9,TRBJ2-7,CASSPGSGTASYEQYF,TGTGCCAGCAGCCCTGGCTCCGGGACAGCTTCCTACGAGCAGTACTTC
-,-,TRBV18,TRBJ2-7,CASFGLGGTASYEQYF,TGTGCCAGCTTTGGACTCGGCGGGACGGCCTCCTACGAGCAGTACTTC
TRBD1,-,TRBV7-2,TRBJ1-5,CASSQDRGEYQPQHF,TGTGCCAGCAGCCAGGACAGGGGGGAATATCAGCCCCAGCATTTT
TRBD2,-,TRBV7-3,TRBJ2-1,CASSPLAGPYNEQFF,TGTGCCAGCAGCCCTCTAGCGGGGCCTTACAATGAGCAGTTCTTC
-,-,TRBV24-1,TRBJ2-7,CATSDPRQALPGEQYF,TGTGCCACCAGTGACCCAAGACAGGCCCTGCCTGGCGAGCAGTACTTC
TRBD2,-,TRBV5-1,TRBJ2-2,CASSLAGGPGELFF,TGCGCCAGCAGCTTAGCGGGAGGGCCCGGGGAGCTGTTTTTT
TRBD1,-,TRBV29-1,TRBJ1-2,CSVDRGLGGYTF,TGCAGCGTTGACAGGGGGCTAGGGGGCTACACCTTC